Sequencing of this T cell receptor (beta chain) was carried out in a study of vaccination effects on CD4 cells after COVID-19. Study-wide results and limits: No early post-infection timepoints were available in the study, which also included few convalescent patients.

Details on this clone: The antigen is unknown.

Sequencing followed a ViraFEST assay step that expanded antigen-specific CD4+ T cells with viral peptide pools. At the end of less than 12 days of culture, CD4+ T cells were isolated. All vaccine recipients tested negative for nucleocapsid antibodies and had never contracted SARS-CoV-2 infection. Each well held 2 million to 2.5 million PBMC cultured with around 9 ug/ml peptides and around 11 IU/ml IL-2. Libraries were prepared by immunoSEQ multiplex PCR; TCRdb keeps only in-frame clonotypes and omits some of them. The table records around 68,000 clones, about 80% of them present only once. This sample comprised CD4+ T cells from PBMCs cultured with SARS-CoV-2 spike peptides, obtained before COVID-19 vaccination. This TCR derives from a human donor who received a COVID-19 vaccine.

CDR3 nucleotide sequence: TGTGCCAGCAGACGGGACAGGGCCATGGATTCACCCCTCCACTTT. Protein product: CASRRDRAMDSPLHF. The chain links TRBV2 to TRBJ1-6, with 9 bases lining up with TRBD1. Germline V lookup: CDR1 SNHLY, CDR2 FYNNEI. Germline trimming cut 6 bases from V and 8 bases from J; bases unmatched to any gene: 8. The CDR3 contains 15 residues.